The 8 T cell receptor beta chains in this list originate from one sample, sequenced in a study of blood T cell repertoires in COVID-19. The protocol was immunoSEQ multiplex PCR, while the TCRdb copy is restricted to in-frame clones and leaves out a portion. The sample shows fewer than 400,000 clones, 85% of them seen only once. Source material: peripheral blood. Every receptor here comes from a woman aged 18 to 35 with acute or convalescent COVID-19.

The J gene is TRBJ1-5, the V gene TRBV7-9; D ambiguous. V was pared by 1 base and J by 2 bases, with 9 bases between. Looked up from germline, CDR1 is SEHNR and CDR2 is FQNEAQ (reference sequence). The CDR3 is 15 residues long. In nucleotides, the CDR3 is TGTGCCAGCAGCTTAGGGAGTTTTGGCAATCAGCCCCAGCATTTT. Translated, it gives CASSLGSFGNQPQHF. Filled out from reference TRBV7-9 and TRBJ1-5, the complete variable domain reads DTGVSQNPRHKITKRGQNVTFRCDPISEHNRLYWYRQTLGQGPEFLTYFQNEAQLEKSRLLSDRFSAERPKGSFSTLEIQRTEQGDSAMYLCASSLGSFGNQPQHFGDGTRLSIL.

The gene calls are TRBV7-9 and TRBJ2-3, with D maybe TRBD2 (6 bases). CDR1 is SEHNR, CDR2 FQNEAQ, per germline (reference sequence). The CDR3 has 14 residues. Trimming cost V 2 bases and J 3 bases, with 9 bases left between them. Here the CDR3 reads CASSLSRGTDTQYF. The CDR3 nucleotides are TGTGCCAGCAGCTTATCTCGGGGGACAGATACGCAGTATTTT.

This chain connects TRBV2 to TRBJ1-5; D is uncertain. Germline lookup yields CDR1 SNHLY and CDR2 FYNNEI. The CDR3 is 14 residues long. The V gene lost 6 bases and the J gene lost 2 bases, with 11 bases spanning the gap. Written as DNA, the CDR3 is TGTGCCAGCAGAGTTAATTCGGGCAATCAGCCCCAGCATTTT. Translated, it gives CASRVNSGNQPQHF.

The chain joins TRBV28 to TRBJ1-5, with D possibly TRBD1 on 5 matching bases. V was pared by 6 bases and J by 4 bases, with 22 bases between. The CDR3 is made up of 17 amino acids. In germline, CDR1 is MDHEN, CDR2 SYDVKM. The chain's CDR3 is CASSHPWRGPGNQPQHF. CDR3 sequence (DNA): TGTGCCAGCAGCCACCCCTGGCGGGGCCCGGGGAATCAGCCCCAGCATTTT.

This chain joins TRBV30 and TRBJ1-2; D is uncertain. In germline, CDR1 is GTSNPN, CDR2 SVGIG (reference sequence). Trimming left V 3 bases short and J 1 base short, with 9 bases between. The CDR3 has 13 amino acids. The CDR3 is CAWRLVGNYGYTF. The CDR3 nucleotides are TGTGCCTGGAGGCTGGTCGGTAACTATGGCTACACCTTC.

The genes are TRBV5-4 and TRBJ1-1; D might be TRBD1 (5 bases). The CDR3 length is 14 residues. CDR1 is SGHNT and CDR2 is YYREEE in the germline V gene (reference sequence). V dropped 4 bases and J dropped 3 bases, with 13 bases sitting between them. The CDR3: CASSPGLGDTEAFF. CDR3 DNA sequence: TGTGCCAGCAGCCCCGGTCTAGGGGACACTGAAGCTTTCTTT.

The rearrangement links TRBV11-2 to TRBJ2-1, with TRBD2 identical over 7 bases. This CDR3 has 13 residues. Germline V CDR1 and CDR2: SGHAT, FQNNGV. V was pared by 5 bases and J by 6 bases, with 4 bases of the junction left unmatched. The CDR3 coding sequence is TGTGCCAGCAGCCTGTCGGGGGGCAATGAGCAGTTCTTC. This translates into CASSLSGGNEQFF.

This chain connects TRBV10-2 to TRBJ2-7, with TRBD1 identical over 8 bases. V was clipped by 2 bases and J by 2 bases; unmatched bases: 11. CDR1 WSHSY and CDR2 SAAADI come from the germline V gene. The CDR3 runs to 17 residues. The CDR3 loop is CASSETWQGQATYEQYF. The CDR3 DNA reads TGCGCCAGCAGTGAGACCTGGCAGGGACAGGCGACCTACGAGCAGTACTTC.